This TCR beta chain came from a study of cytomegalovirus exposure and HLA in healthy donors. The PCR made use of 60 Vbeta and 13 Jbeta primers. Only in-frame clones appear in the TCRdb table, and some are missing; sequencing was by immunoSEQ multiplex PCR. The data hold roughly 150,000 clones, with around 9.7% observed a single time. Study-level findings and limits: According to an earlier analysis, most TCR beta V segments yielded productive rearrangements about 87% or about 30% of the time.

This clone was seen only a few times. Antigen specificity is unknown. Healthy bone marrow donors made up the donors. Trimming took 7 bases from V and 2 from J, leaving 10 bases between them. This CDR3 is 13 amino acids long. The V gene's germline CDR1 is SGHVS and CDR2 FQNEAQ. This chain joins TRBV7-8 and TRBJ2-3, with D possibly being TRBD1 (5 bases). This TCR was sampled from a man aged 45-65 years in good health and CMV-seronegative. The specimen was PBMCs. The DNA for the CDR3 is TGTGCCAGCACCGGACAAAACACAGATACGCAGTATTTT. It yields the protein CASTGQNTDTQYF.